This T cell receptor beta chain was identified during a study of stem cell transplantation in POMP-related autoinflammatory disease. Whole-study context: Hypothesis: faulty thymoproteasomes impair CD8+ T-cell selection, skewing TRB repertoires. Study-level results: A trend toward lower repertoire diversity and greater clonality appeared in every analyzed T-cell subset of PRAID patients.

Prominent immunodeficiency with autoinflammation defined PRAID. Looked up from germline, CDR1 is MNHNY and CDR2 is SVGAGI (reference sequence). The CDR3 spans 16 residues. Trimming left V 2 bases short and J 7 bases short, with 18 bases between. Of note for this clone: Its antigen is undetermined.

The assay was immunoSEQ multiplex PCR, and TCRdb's table has in-frame clones only and misses some. This sample carries 25,000 to 40,000 clones, about 90% of them seen once, and the ten largest clones take under 0.75%. The receptor was isolated from a human donor with POMP-related autoinflammation and immune dysregulation (PRAID). The V gene is TRBV6-6, the J gene TRBJ1-5, with D possibly matching TRBD1 (5 bases). Sequencing used CD4+ T cells from PBMCs, obtained before stem cell transplantation. CDR3 sequence: CASSYGLRGTVQPQHF. In DNA form, the CDR3 reads TGTGCCAGCAGTTACGGTCTGAGGGGAACGGTGCAGCCCCAGCATTTT.